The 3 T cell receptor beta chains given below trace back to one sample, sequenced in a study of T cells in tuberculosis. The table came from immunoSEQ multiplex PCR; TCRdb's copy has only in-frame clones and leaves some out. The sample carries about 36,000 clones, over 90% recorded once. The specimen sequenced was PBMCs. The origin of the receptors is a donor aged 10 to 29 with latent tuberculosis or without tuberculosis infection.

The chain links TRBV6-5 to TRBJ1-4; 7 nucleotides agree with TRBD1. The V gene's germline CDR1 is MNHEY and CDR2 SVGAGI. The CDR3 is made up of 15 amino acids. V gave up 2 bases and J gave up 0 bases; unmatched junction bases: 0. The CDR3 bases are TGTGCCAGCAGTTACACAGGGGCAACTAATGAAAAACTGTTTTTT. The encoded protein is CASSYTGATNEKLFF.

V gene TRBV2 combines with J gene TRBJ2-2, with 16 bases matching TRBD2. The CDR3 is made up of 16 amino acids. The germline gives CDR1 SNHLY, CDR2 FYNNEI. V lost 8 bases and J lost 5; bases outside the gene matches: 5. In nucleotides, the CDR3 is TGTGCCAGCGGGACTAGCGGGGGGGCGGAAACCGGGGAGCTGTTTTTT. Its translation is CASGTSGGAETGELFF.

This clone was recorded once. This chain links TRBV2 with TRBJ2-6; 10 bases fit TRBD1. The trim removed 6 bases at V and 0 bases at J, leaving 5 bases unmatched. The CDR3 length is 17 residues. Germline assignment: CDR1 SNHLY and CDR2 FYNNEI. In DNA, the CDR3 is TGTGCCAGCAGGCCGGGACAGGGGAGCTCTGGGGCCAACGTCCTGACTTTC. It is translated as CASRPGQGSSGANVLTF.